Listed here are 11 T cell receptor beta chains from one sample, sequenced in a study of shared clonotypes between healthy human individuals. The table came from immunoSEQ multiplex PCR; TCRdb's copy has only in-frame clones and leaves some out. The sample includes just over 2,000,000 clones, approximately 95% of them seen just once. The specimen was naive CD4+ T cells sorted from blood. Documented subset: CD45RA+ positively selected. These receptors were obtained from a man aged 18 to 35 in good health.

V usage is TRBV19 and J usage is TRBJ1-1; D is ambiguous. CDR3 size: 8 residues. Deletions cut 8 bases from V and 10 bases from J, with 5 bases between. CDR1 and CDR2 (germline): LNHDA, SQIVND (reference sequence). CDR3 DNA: TGTGCCAGTGGGAGAGCTTTCTTT. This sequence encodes CASGRAFF.

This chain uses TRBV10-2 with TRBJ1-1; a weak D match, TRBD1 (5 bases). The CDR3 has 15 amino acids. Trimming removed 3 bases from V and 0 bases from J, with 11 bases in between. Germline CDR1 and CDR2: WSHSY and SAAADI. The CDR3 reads CASSDLQVMNTEAFF. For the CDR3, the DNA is TGCGCCAGCAGTGATTTACAGGTTATGAACACTGAAGCTTTCTTT.

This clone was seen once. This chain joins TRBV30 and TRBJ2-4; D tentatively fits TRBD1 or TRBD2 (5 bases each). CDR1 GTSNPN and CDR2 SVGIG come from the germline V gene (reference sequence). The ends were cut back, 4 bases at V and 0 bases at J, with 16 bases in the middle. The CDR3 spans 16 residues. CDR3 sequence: CAWKAGGGLAKNIQYF. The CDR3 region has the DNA TGTGCCTGGAAGGCAGGTGGGGGTCTAGCCAAAAACATTCAGTACTTC.

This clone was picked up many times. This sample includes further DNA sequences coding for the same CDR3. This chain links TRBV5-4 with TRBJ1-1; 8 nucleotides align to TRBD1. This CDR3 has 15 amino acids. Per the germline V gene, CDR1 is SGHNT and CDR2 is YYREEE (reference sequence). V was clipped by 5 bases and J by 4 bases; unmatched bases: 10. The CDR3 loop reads CASRTNRQGRTEAFF. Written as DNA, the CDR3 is TGTGCCAGCAGAACTAATAGACAGGGGCGCACTGAAGCTTTCTTT.

This chain's CDR3 is CASSLRGAHNSPLHF. CDR3 in DNA: TGTGCCAGCAGTTTACGAGGGGCCCATAATTCACCCCTCCACTTT. The chain links TRBV27 to TRBJ1-6; weak D call: TRBD1 (5 bases). V was pared by 2 bases and J by 5 bases, with 10 bases between. This CDR3 is built from 15 residues. CDR1 and CDR2 (germline): MNHEY, SMNVEV (reference sequence).

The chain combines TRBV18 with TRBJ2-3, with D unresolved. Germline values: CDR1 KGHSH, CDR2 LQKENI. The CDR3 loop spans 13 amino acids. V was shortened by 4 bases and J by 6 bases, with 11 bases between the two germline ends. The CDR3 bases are TGTGCCAGCTCACTTGTATCGCAGGATACGCAGTATTTT. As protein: CASSLVSQDTQYF.

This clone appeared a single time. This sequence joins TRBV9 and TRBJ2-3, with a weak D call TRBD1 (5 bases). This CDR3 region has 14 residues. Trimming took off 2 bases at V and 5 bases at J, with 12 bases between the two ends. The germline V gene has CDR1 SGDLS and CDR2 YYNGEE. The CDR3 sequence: CASSVLSREDTQYF. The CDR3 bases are TGTGCCAGCAGCGTGTTGAGCAGGGAAGATACGCAGTATTTT.

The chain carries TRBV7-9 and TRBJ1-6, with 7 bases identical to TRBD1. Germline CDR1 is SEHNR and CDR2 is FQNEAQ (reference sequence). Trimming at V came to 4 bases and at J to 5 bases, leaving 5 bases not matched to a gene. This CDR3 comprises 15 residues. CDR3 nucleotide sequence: TGTGCCAGCAGCTCCAGACAGGGACATAATTCACCCCTCCACTTT. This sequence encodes CASSSRQGHNSPLHF.

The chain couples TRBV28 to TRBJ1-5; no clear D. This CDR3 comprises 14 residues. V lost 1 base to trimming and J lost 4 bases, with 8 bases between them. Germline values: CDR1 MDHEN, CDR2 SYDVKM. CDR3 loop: CASSLSMGNQPQHF. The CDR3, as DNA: TGTGCCAGCAGTTTATCCATGGGTAATCAGCCCCAGCATTTT.

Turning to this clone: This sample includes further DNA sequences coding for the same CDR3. CDR3 coding DNA: TGTGCCACCAGCAGCGGACAGGGAGGTCAGCCCCAGCATTTT. This encodes CATSSGQGGQPQHF. The chain uses TRBV15 and TRBJ1-5; TRBD1 aligns across 8 bases. V dropped 3 bases and J dropped 6; count of bases not matched to a gene: 4. This CDR3 comprises 14 residues. Germline CDR1 and CDR2: LNHNV and YYDKDF (reference sequence).

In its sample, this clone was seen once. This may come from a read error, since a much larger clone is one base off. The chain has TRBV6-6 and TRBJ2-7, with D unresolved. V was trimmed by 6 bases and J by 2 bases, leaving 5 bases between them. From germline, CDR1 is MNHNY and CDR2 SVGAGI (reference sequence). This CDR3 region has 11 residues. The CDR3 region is CASREAYEQYF. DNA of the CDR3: TGTGCCAGCAGAGAAGCCTACGAGCAGTACTTC.